This TCR beta chain was retrieved from a study of T cells after yellow fever vaccination. Study results and limitations: Most primary-vaccination clones recurred post-booster (approximately 95% CD4, over 70% CD8). When the response was secondary, it was weaker but reached its peak faster, day 5 versus 15. Contaminating bulk clonotypes could be abundant in FACS-sorted repertoires.

A process of 5'RACE template switching, which added a universal primer site and UMIs, was used to make TCR cDNA. TCRdb redid the calling of the 5' RACE reads with MiXCR, one entry per CDR3 protein. Of hundreds of thousands of distinct CDR3 sequences listed, roughly an eighth are singletons. V was pared by 4 bases and J by 6 bases, with 15 bases between. CDR1 DFQATT and CDR2 SNEGSKA come from the germline V gene (reference sequence). CDR3 length equals 13 residues. A word on this clonotype: The target antigen is unknown.

This clonotype was obtained from a man under 40 who received the YFV17D yellow fever vaccine. This specimen consisted of PBMCs, obtained on the day of the yellow fever booster vaccination. The chain carries TRBV20-1 and TRBJ1-1; D unclear. The CDR3 sequence is CSATRSQDPEAFF. In DNA form, the CDR3 reads TGCAGTGCTACCCGATCTCAAGACCCTGAAGCTTTCTTT.